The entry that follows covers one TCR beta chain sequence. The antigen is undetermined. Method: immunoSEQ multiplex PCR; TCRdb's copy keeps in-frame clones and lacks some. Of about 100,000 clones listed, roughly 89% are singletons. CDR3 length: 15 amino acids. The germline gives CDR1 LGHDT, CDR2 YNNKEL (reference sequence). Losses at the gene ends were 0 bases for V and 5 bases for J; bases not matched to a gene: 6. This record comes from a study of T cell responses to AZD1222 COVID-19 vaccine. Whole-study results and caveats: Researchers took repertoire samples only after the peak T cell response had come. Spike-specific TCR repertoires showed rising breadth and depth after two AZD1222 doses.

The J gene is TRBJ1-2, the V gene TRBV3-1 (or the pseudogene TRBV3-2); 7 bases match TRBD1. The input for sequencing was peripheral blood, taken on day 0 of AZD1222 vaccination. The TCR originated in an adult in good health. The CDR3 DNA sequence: TGTGCCAGCAGCCAAGACCGGGACAGAACATATGGCTACACCTTC. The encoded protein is CASSQDRDRTYGYTF.